This is a list of T cell receptor beta chains from one sample in a study of cytomegalovirus exposure and HLA in healthy donors. Generated by immunoSEQ multiplex PCR, the TCRdb table keeps only in-frame clones and is missing some. The repertoire holds roughly 56,000 clones, 89% seen once, with about 15% in the top ten. Sequencing was carried out using PBMCs. The source is a woman younger than 30 in good health and CMV-seronegative. Each CDR3 is given with its conserved first and last residue. D genes are given only for firm matches. Some rows have no size entry. The others give once, few or many, or a class for an expanded clone.

V gene	clone size	J gene	D gene	CDR3 protein	CDR3 DNA
TRBV9	few	TRBJ2-2	TRBD2	CASSGGGIAATGELFF	TGTGCCAGCAGCGGCGGGGGAATAGCGGCAACCGGGGAGCTGTTTTTT
TRBV15	.	TRBJ1-1	.	CATSRDGGRGTEAFF	TGTGCCACCAGCAGAGACGGGGGAAGGGGAACTGAAGCTTTCTTT
TRBV5-6	.	TRBJ1-1	TRBD1	CASSWGQGLTEAFF	TGTGCCAGCAGTTGGGGACAGGGACTCACTGAAGCTTTCTTT
TRBV7-9	.	TRBJ2-1	TRBD2	CASSRGTSGSPEQFF	TGTGCCAGCAGCAGAGGGACTAGCGGGAGTCCTGAGCAGTTCTTC
TRBV6-1	.	TRBJ2-3	TRBD2	CASSELGTSPRTDTQYF	TGTGCCAGCAGTGAATTGGGGACTAGCCCTCGCACAGATACGCAGTATTTT
TRBV28	.	TRBJ1-5	.	CASSTLRRASYQPQHF	TGTGCCAGCAGTACCCTGAGGAGGGCCAGCTATCAGCCCCAGCATTTT
TRBV5-6	.	TRBJ1-5	TRBD1	CASRVGTGSRSNQPQHF	TGTGCCAGCCGAGTGGGGACAGGGAGCCGGAGCAATCAGCCCCAGCATTTT
TRBV30	.	TRBJ2-1	TRBD2	CAWSAGAWNEQFF	TGTGCCTGGAGCGCGGGAGCCTGGAATGAGCAGTTCTTC
TRBV21-1	.	TRBJ1-1	.	CASKQDRAPNTEAFF	TGTGCCAGCAAACAAGACAGGGCCCCTAACACTGAAGCTTTCTTT
TRBV12-5	once	TRBJ2-1	TRBD2	CASGLGTSGRAYNEQFF	TGTGCTAGTGGTTTGGGGACTAGCGGGAGGGCCTACAATGAGCAGTTCTTC
TRBV4-2	.	TRBJ2-3	.	CASSLPSLVSNTDTQYF	TGTGCCAGCAGCCTACCCTCATTAGTCTCCAACACAGATACGCAGTATTTT
TRBV7-3	.	TRBJ2-3	TRBD2	CASSLAGGSTDTQYF	TGTGCCAGCAGCTTAGCGGGGGGATCCACAGATACGCAGTATTTT
TRBV4-2	.	TRBJ2-3	TRBD2	CASSHLGTSGTDTQYF	TGTGCCAGCAGCCATCTAGGGACTAGCGGTACAGATACGCAGTATTTT
TRBV25-1	.	TRBJ1-5	.	CASSGRTSNQPQHF	TGTGCCAGCAGCGGGAGGACTAGCAATCAGCCCCAGCATTTT
TRBV29-1	.	TRBJ2-3	TRBD2	CSVVGSGSTDTQYF	TGCAGCGTTGTTGGTAGCGGGAGCACAGATACGCAGTATTTT
TRBV5-6	.	TRBJ2-1	TRBD1	CASSLTAGTGQASEQFF	TGTGCCAGCAGTCTCACAGCCGGGACAGGACAGGCGAGTGAGCAGTTCTTC
TRBV7-9	.	TRBJ2-5	.	CASSFRAGDQETQYF	TGTGCCAGCAGCTTTCGTGCCGGGGACCAAGAGACCCAGTACTTC
TRBV21-1	.	TRBJ1-2	.	CASSSPPGQGAPGYTF	TGTGCCAGCAGCTCTCCTCCGGGACAGGGGGCGCCTGGCTACACCTTC
TRBV29-1	.	TRBJ2-1	TRBD2	CSVETRVAGMFF	TGCAGCGTTGAAACGCGTGTAGCGGGAATGTTCTTC
TRBV2	few	TRBJ2-7	.	CASSPSPYEQYF	TGTGCCAGCAGCCCGAGTCCCTACGAGCAGTACTTC
TRBV5-1	.	TRBJ1-3	TRBD1	CASSLAGTGMTGNTIYF	TGCGCCAGCAGCTTGGCCGGGACAGGGATGACTGGAAACACCATATATTTT
TRBV4-1	.	TRBJ2-1	TRBD2	CASSPGLAVGSYNEQFF	TGCGCCAGCAGTCCAGGACTAGCGGTAGGATCCTACAATGAGCAGTTCTTC
TRBV6-1	few	TRBJ1-5	.	CAGGRSGNQPQHF	TGTGCCGGAGGGAGGAGCGGCAATCAGCCCCAGCATTTT
TRBV11-1	.	TRBJ1-1	.	CASSPGGNEAFF	TGTGCCAGCAGCCCCGGGGGAAATGAAGCTTTCTTT
TRBV5-1	.	TRBJ1-1	.	CASSLQPSNTEAFF	TGCGCCAGCAGCTTACAGCCTTCGAACACTGAAGCTTTCTTT
TRBV5-8	.	TRBJ2-7	TRBD1	CASSLLQGYEQYF	TGTGCCAGCAGCCTCCTACAGGGGTACGAGCAGTACTTC
TRBV11-2	few	TRBJ2-7	TRBD2	CASSLVPGGLKDGEQYF	TGTGCCAGCAGCTTAGTACCGGGGGGACTTAAGGATGGGGAGCAGTACTTC
TRBV28	.	TRBJ2-1	.	CASSLRTSIPSYNEQFF	TGTGCCAGCAGTCTCCGAACTAGTATCCCCTCCTACAATGAGCAGTTCTTC
TRBV10-3	.	TRBJ1-2	.	CAISDRQDGYTF	TGTGCCATCAGTGACAGGCAGGATGGCTACACCTTC
TRBV6-5	.	TRBJ2-1	.	CASSYSRGSQQFF	TGTGCCAGCAGTTACTCGAGAGGGTCGCAGCAGTTCTTC
TRBV11-2	.	TRBJ2-2	.	CASSFTGTNTGELFF	TGTGCCAGCAGCTTTACAGGGACGAACACCGGGGAGCTGTTTTTT
TRBV10-2	.	TRBJ2-3	TRBD2	CASRGTSSGTDTQYF	TGCGCCAGCAGGGGGACTAGCTCAGGCACAGATACGCAGTATTTT
TRBV28	once	TRBJ1-2	.	CASRERPQDSYGYTF	TGTGCCAGCAGGGAACGCCCACAGGATTCCTATGGCTACACCTTC
TRBV7-9	.	TRBJ2-2	TRBD2	CAVGRERTGELFF	TGTGCCGTTGGGCGGGAGAGGACCGGGGAGCTGTTTTTT
TRBV6-7	.	TRBJ2-7	TRBD2	CASSYPGTSSYEQYF	TGTGCCAGCAGTTACCCCGGGACTAGCTCCTACGAGCAGTACTTC
TRBV23-1	once	TRBJ1-1	.	CASSQLSGTEAFF	TGCGCCAGCAGTCAACTATCGGGGACTGAAGCTTTCTTT
TRBV5-1	.	TRBJ2-2	.	CASSFKGGNTGELFF	TGCGCCAGCAGCTTCAAAGGGGGGAACACCGGGGAGCTGTTTTTT